This T cell receptor (beta chain) was profiled in a study of T cell clonality in common variable immunodeficiency. Study results and caveats: CVID subjects showed higher TCRbeta clonality than healthy controls. In common variable immunodeficiency, TCR beta chains reportedly carried fewer deletions and N-nucleotide insertions.

The sample holds many counts of this clone. The target antigen is unknown. The CDR3 is cut off 3 residues early in the read; its end comes from the germline J gene. CVID and control samples used equivalent genomic DNA input. Clones were sequenced by immunoSEQ multiplex PCR, and TCRdb holds only the in-frame ones, with some missing. Found here are 30,000 to 40,000 clones, no singletons; the ten largest cover more than 25%. CVID meant reduced serum IgG, IgA and/or IgM plus specific antibody deficiency. Patients and controls were mostly of Caucasian heritage. The CDR3 is made up of 16 amino acids. Germline assignment: CDR1 SQVTM and CDR2 ANQGSEA. V shed 5 bases and J shed 2 bases, with 20 bases lying between them.

Sequencing was performed on peripheral blood mononuclear cells. This receptor was taken from a human donor with common variable immunodeficiency. The chain couples TRBV29-1 to TRBJ2-3, with D perhaps matching TRBD2 (6 bases). The CDR3 DNA, read in part, is TGCAGCGTTCTTCTTCCAAGGGACTTCCTCACAGATACG. It codes for CSVLLPRDFLTDT. In full, the CDR3 is CSVLLPRDFLTDTQYF.